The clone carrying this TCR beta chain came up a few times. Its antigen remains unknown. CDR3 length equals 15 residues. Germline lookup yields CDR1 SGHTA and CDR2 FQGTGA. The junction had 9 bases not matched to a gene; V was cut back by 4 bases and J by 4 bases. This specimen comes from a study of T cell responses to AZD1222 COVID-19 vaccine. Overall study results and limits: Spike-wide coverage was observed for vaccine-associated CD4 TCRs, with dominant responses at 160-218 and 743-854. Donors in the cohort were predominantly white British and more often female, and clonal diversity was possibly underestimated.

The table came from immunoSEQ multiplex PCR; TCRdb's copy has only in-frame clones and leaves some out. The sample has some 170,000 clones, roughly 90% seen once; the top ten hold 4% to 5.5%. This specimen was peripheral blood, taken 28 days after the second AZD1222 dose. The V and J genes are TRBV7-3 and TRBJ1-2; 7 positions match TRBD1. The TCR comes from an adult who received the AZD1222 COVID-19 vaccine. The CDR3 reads CASSSQPGTAYGYTF. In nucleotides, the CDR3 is TGTGCCAGCAGCTCCCAACCCGGGACAGCCTATGGCTACACCTTC.